Reported below is one TCR beta chain. Its target is unknown. The Oncomine TCR Beta short-read assay sequenced DNA from cultured CD4+ T cells. The genomic DNA was obtained from cultured CD4+ T cells by extraction with the QIAamp micro DNA kit. TCRdb reanalysed the PCR reads using MiXCR and keeps one entry per CDR3 protein. The sample records 8,000 or so distinct CDR3 sequences, under 80% being singletons. This record comes from a study of vaccination and CD4 T cells after COVID-19. On the study more broadly: Cultures acting as controls obtained a CEFX pool, an HIV-1 Nef pool, or no peptide.

Study-level results: 304 of 307 vaccine-specific clones from convalescent patients were spike mono-reactive.

In germline, CDR1 is SGHRS, CDR2 YFSETQ. This CDR3 region has 15 residues. The V gene lost 0 bases and the J gene lost 4 bases, with 11 bases spanning the gap. Treatment indicated: approximately 10-day PBMC culture with coronavirus spike peptide pools or control peptides (ViraFEST assay). Each of days 3 and 7 saw half the medium replaced by fresh IL-2 medium. This receptor was obtained from a human donor who had recovered from COVID-19. V is TRBV5-1 and J is TRBJ1-5; possibly TRBD1 for D (5 bases). The sequenced material came from CD4+ T cells from blood, cultured in vitro. The CDR3 loop reads CASSLDGQWNQPQHF. In DNA form, the CDR3 reads TGCGCCAGCAGCTTGGACGGACAATGGAATCAGCCCCAGCATTTT.